This T cell receptor beta chain was sequenced for a study of blood T cell repertoires in COVID-19. Study-level background: Sites across the United States, Italy and Spain contributed samples from acute and convalescent COVID-19.

Measured with immunoSEQ multiplex PCR; TCRdb has only the in-frame clones, and not every one. The table lists approximately 100,000 clones, around 79% of them singletons. The V and J ends lost 2 bases and 2 bases respectively, with 13 bases between them. The germline V gene encodes CDR1 SGHTA and CDR2 FQGNSA. This CDR3 has 16 amino acids. V usage is TRBV7-2 and J usage is TRBJ2-1, with D possibly being TRBD2 (6 bases). The material sequenced was peripheral blood. The receptor was derived from an older man with active or convalescent COVID-19. CDR3 DNA sequence: TGTGCCAGCAGCTTATTAGGCGGGGCTACCTACAATGAGCAGTTCTTC. Translated: CASSLLGGATYNEQFF. The full variable domain, with the rest looked up from reference TRBV7-2 and TRBJ2-1, is GAGVSQSPSNKVTEKGKDVELRCDPISGHTALYWYRQSLGQGLEFLIYFQGNSAPDKSGLPSDRFSAERTGGSVSTLTIQRTQQEDSAVYLCASSLLGGATYNEQFFGPGTRLTVL.